The 15 T cell receptor beta chains presented below share a single source sample, sequenced in a study of blood T cell repertoires in COVID-19. The table came from immunoSEQ multiplex PCR; TCRdb's copy has only in-frame clones and leaves some out. Found here are 100,000 or so clones, about 80% of them singletons; the top ten hold around 4.1%. The sequenced sample was peripheral blood. The source is a man in his 60s with acute or convalescent COVID-19.

The chain employs TRBV11-3 and TRBJ2-1, with 11 bases that match TRBD2. V trimming: 5 bases; J trimming: 7 bases; junction bases outside the gene matches: 4. The CDR3 has 14 residues. The germline V gene encodes CDR1 SGHNT and CDR2 YENEEA. DNA of the CDR3: TGTGCCAGCAGCATCTCTAGCGGGGGGAATGAGCAGTTCTTC. It translates to CASSISSGGNEQFF.

The chain combines TRBV27 with TRBJ1-1, with a possible D match to TRBD1 (5 bases). The V end was cut by 2 bases, the J end by 7 bases, with 14 bases between. This CDR3 comprises 14 residues. The germline CDR1 and CDR2 sequences are MNHEY and SMNVEV (reference sequence). The CDR3 DNA reads as TGTGCCAGCAGTTTAGGGGGGACCGAAAGTGAAGCTTTCTTT. It translates to CASSLGGTESEAFF.

This chain links TRBV2 with TRBJ1-2; 7 nucleotides line up with TRBD1. Germline V lookup: CDR1 SNHLY, CDR2 FYNNEI. The CDR3 runs 13 residues. J gave up 2 bases and V 6 bases, and 3 bases lay outside the gene matches. The CDR3 protein is CASSEQGNYGYTF. For the CDR3, the DNA is TGTGCCAGCAGCGAACAGGGGAACTATGGCTACACCTTC.

The genes are TRBV18 and TRBJ2-7; 8 positions agree with TRBD1. The CDR3 runs to 14 residues. Germline assignment: CDR1 KGHSH and CDR2 LQKENI. Trimming removed 2 bases from V and 0 bases from J; junction bases left unmatched: 0. The CDR3 loop reads CASSPGQGSYEQYV. Written as DNA, the CDR3 is TGTGCCAGCTCACCAGGACAGGGCTCCTACGAGCAGTACGTC.

V gene TRBV6-6 combines with J gene TRBJ2-7; D gene ambiguous. CDR1 and CDR2 from the germline V gene are MNHNY and SVGAGI (reference sequence). The CDR3 contains 13 residues. V shed 2 bases and J shed 2 bases, with 7 bases lying between them. CDR3 DNA: TGTGCCAGCAGTTACCGTCAGGCCTACGAGCAGTACTTC. Encoded protein: CASSYRQAYEQYF.

In its sample, this clone was seen once. The chain couples TRBV10-3 to TRBJ1-2, with 10 bases identical to TRBD1. CDR3 size: 14 residues. Germline loops: CDR1 ENHRY, CDR2 SYGVKD. The J segment lost 8 bases and the V segment lost 3 bases, leaving 6 bases of the junction unmatched. CDR3 in DNA: TGTGCCATCAGTGAAGGGACAGGGGCGTTCGGCTACACCTTC. This codes for CAISEGTGAFGYTF.

The chain couples TRBV5-4 to TRBJ1-6; the D is unclear. CDR3 length equals 15 residues. The V and J ends lost 1 base and 8 bases respectively, with 13 bases between them. Germline V lookup: CDR1 SGHNT, CDR2 YYREEE (reference sequence). The CDR3 sequence is CASSLMAGVHSPLHF. In DNA, the CDR3 is TGTGCCAGCAGCTTGATGGCGGGCGTTCATTCACCCCTCCACTTT. Together with reference TRBV5-4 and TRBJ1-6, the CDR3 gives the full variable domain: ETGVTQSPTHLIKTRGQQVTLRCSSQSGHNTVSWYQQALGQGPQFIFQYYREEENGRGNFPPRFSGLQFPNYSSELNVNALELDDSALYLCASSLMAGVHSPLHFGNGTRLTVT.

This CDR3 reads CASSRDREYGYTF. The CDR3, as DNA: TGTGCCAGCAGTCGGGACAGGGAATATGGCTACACCTTC. The rearrangement joins TRBV11-2 to TRBJ1-2; TRBD1 matches 9 bases. The CDR3 has 13 amino acids. Germline CDR1 and CDR2: SGHAT and FQNNGV. V lost 6 bases, J lost 5 bases, and 4 bases stayed unmatched.

This clone was picked up one time. This chain links TRBV6-5 with TRBJ1-1; D remains ambiguous. This CDR3 spans 13 amino acids. V was cut by 8 bases and J by 6 bases, with 16 bases left in between. The germline CDR1 and CDR2 sequences are MNHEY and SVGAGI. The CDR3 region has the DNA TGTGCCAGCCGCCGCGGGGTTGTAGCTGAAGCTTTCTTT. Translating it yields CASRRGVVAEAFF.

This chain connects TRBV9 to TRBJ1-3; no definite D call. The CDR3 contains 15 residues. The V gene lost 0 bases and the J gene lost 0 bases, with 7 bases spanning the gap. Per germline, CDR1 SGDLS and CDR2 YYNGEE. CDR3 sequence: CASSVENNSGNTIYF. DNA for the CDR3: TGTGCCAGCAGCGTAGAAAACAACTCTGGAAACACCATATATTTT. Full variable domain (missing parts from reference TRBV9 and TRBJ1-3): DSGVTQTPKHLITATGQRVTLRCSPRSGDLSVYWYQQSLDQGLQFLIQYYNGEERAKGNILERFSAQQFPDLHSELNLSSLELGDSALYFCASSVENNSGNTIYFGEGSWLTVV.

This clone showed up just once. The V call is TRBV6-2 or TRBV6-3, the J call TRBJ2-1; 7 bases map to TRBD2. Germline CDR1 reads MNHEY; CDR2 reads SVGEGT. The CDR3 spans 16 residues. The V and J ends lost 3 bases and 8 bases, in that order; junction bases with no gene match: 13. The CDR3 coding sequence is TGTGCCAGCAGTTATTCGGGACGGGAGGTGGTGGATGAGCAGTTCTTC. This sequence encodes CASSYSGREVVDEQFF.

V usage is TRBV6-5 and J usage is TRBJ1-1; TRBD1 might be the D (5 bases). CDR1 and CDR2 from the germline V gene are MNHEY and SVGAGI. The CDR3 totals 15 residues. V lost 6 bases and J lost 1, with 15 bases in between. CDR3 nucleotide sequence: TGTGCCAGCAGGCTAGGGGCCAGCCGGAACACTGAAGCTTTCTTT. Its protein is CASRLGASRNTEAFF.

The gene calls are TRBV12-3 or TRBV12-4 and TRBJ1-2; D remains ambiguous. V was cut by 10 bases and J by 0 bases, with 9 bases left in between. The CDR3 consists of 12 residues. The CDR3 DNA is TGTGCCACCCCCCGAGCTAACTATGGCTACACCTTC. It specifies CATPRANYGYTF.

As DNA, the CDR3 is TGCGCCAGCAGCTTGGCGACATCGGGACAGGTTCCCTACAATGAGCAGTTCTTC. It specifies CASSLATSGQVPYNEQFF. The chain uses TRBV5-1 and TRBJ2-1, with 8 bases fitting TRBD1. Germline lookup yields CDR1 SGHRS and CDR2 YFSETQ. This CDR3 has 18 residues. With V trimmed by 0 bases and J by 2 bases, 10 bases remained unmatched.

As DNA, the CDR3 is TGTGCCAGCAGTTACTCGACGGCAGTTGGAGAGGAAAAACTGTTTTTT. Its protein is CASSYSTAVGEEKLFF. The chain has TRBV6-5 and TRBJ1-4; no clear D gene. Germline lookup yields CDR1 MNHEY and CDR2 SVGAGI. The CDR3 has 16 amino acids. Trimming took 0 bases from V and 8 from J, leaving 16 bases between them.